The T cell receptor beta chain under discussion was sequenced for a study of PD-1 blockade in classical Hodgkin lymphoma. The study's findings and limits: Patients who responded completely had about the same baseline diversity as newly diagnosed patients. Patients who began taking nivolumab under 1 year after ASCT were left out.

Here immunoSEQ multiplex PCR was the method, and the copy in TCRdb shows in-frame clones only, minus some. This table has tens of thousands of clones, 90% appearing once. The CDR3 consists of 14 residues. CDR1 is SQVTM, CDR2 ANQGSEA, per germline. The J segment lost 6 bases and the V segment lost 4 bases, leaving 9 bases of the junction unmatched. A note on this clone: The antigen is not known.

Autologous stem cell transplantation was followed by relapse in every patient, and brentuximab vedotin exposure varied. Specimen: peripheral blood mononuclear cells (PBMCs), collected at baseline. This receptor was obtained from a human donor with classical Hodgkin lymphoma. The V gene is TRBV29-1, the J gene TRBJ2-3, with 8 bases aligning to TRBD2. The CDR3 DNA is TGCAGCGTTGTCGACGGGGGGGGCCCGGATACGCAGTATTTT. Translating gives CSVVDGGGPDTQYF.